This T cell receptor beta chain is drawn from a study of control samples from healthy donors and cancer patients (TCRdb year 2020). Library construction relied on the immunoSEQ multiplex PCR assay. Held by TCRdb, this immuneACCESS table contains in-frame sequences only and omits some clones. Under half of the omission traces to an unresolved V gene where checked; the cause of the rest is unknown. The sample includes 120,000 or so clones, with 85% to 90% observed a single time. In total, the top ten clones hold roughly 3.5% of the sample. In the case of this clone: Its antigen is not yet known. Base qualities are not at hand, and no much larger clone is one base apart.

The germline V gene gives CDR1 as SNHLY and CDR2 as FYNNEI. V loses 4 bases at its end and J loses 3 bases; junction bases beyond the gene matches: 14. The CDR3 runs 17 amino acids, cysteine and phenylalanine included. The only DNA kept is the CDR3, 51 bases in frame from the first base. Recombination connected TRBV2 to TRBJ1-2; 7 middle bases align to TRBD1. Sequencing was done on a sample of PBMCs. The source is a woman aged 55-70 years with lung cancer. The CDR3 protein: CASSGWTQGVMDYGYTF. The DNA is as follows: TGTGCCAGCAGTGGATGGACCCAGGGGGTAATGGACTATGGCTACACCTTC.